One T cell receptor beta chain is described in this entry. The antigen is unknown. This record belongs to a study of T cells in Graves' hyperthyroidism and ophthalmopathy. Study-level findings and limits: Most clonotypes expanded in the thyroid (above 0.001) were also present in blood.

CDR3 length: 12 residues. Per germline, CDR1 DFQATT and CDR2 SNEGSKA (reference sequence). RNA transcripts provided the source from which TCR beta CDR3 regions were amplified. The HTBI set primed first-round TCR CDR3 RT-PCR. TCRdb redid the calling of the multiplex PCR reads with MiXCR, one entry per CDR3 protein. The sample consists of around 700,000 distinct CDR3 sequences, about a third of them appearing once. Uncontrolled infection, other autoimmune disease, pregnancy and lactation each barred patients from inclusion. The chain links TRBV20-1 to TRBJ2-1, with a possible D match to TRBD1 (6 bases). The DNA end is more similar to TRBJ2-7, so the J call may be wrong. The sample comprised blood. The sequence derives from a woman between 40 and 55 years old with Graves' hyperthyroidism. The CDR3 DNA sequence: TGCAGTGCTGTACAGGGATACAATGAGCAGTACTTC. This codes for CSAVQGYNEQYF.